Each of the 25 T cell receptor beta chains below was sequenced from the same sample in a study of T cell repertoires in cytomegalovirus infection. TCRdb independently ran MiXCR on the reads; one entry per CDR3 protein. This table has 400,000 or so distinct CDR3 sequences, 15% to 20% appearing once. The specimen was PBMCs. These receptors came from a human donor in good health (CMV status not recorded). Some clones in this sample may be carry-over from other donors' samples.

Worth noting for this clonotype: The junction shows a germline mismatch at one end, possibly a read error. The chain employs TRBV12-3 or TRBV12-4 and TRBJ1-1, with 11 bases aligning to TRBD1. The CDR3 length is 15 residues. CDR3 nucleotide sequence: TGTGCCAGCAGTCCTACCGGGACAGGGGGAGCTGAAACTTTCTTT. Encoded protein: CASSPTGTGGAETFF.

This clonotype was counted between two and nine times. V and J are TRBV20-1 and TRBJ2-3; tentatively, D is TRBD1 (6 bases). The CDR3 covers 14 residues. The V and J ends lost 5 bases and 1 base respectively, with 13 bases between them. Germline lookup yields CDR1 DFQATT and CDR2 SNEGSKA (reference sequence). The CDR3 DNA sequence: TGCAGTGCTGGGGACAAAACTGGCACAGATACGCAGTATTTT. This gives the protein CSAGDKTGTDTQYF.

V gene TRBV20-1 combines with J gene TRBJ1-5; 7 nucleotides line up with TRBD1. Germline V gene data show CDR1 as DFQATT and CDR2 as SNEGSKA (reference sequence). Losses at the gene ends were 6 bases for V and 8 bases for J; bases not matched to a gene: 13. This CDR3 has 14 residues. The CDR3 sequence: CSALEQGGGEPQHF. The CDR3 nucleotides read TGCAGTGCCCTAGAGCAGGGGGGGGGGGAGCCCCAGCATTTT.

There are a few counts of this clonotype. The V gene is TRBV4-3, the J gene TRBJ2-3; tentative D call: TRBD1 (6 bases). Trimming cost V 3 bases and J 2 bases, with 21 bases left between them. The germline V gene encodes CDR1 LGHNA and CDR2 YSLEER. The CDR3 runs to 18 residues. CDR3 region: CASSQDQTGPGNTDTQYF. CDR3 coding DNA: TGCGCCAGCAGCCAGGACCAAACAGGGCCAGGTAACACAGATACGCAGTATTTT.

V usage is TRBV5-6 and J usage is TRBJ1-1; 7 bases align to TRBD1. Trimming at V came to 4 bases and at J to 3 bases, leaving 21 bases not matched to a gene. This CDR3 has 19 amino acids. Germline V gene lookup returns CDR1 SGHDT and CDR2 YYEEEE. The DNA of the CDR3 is TGTGCCAGCAGCCACATTCGGTGGGACAGTTCACACCTCGACACTGAAGCTTTCTTT. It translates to CASSHIRWDSSHLDTEAFF.

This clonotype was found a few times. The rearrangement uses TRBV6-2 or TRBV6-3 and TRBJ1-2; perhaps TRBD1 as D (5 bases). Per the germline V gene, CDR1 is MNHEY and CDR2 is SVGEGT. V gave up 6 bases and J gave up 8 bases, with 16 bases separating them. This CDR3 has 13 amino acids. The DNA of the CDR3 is TGTGCCAGCAGGCTCGGGACGGCGGTGGGCTACACCTTC. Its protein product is CASRLGTAVGYTF.

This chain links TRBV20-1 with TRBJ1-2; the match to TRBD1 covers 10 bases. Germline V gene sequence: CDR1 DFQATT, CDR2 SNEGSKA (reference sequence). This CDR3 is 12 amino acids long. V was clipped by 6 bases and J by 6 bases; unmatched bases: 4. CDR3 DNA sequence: TGCAGTGCGGGACAGGGGCCCCATGGCTACACCTTC. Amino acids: CSAGQGPHGYTF.

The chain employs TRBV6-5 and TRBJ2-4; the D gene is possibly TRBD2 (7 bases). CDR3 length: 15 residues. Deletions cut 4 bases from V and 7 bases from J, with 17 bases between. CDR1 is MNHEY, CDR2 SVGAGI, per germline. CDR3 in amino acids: CASSLLGGAMNIQYF. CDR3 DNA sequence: TGTGCCAGCAGTTTACTGGGGGGGGCAATGAACATTCAGTACTTC.

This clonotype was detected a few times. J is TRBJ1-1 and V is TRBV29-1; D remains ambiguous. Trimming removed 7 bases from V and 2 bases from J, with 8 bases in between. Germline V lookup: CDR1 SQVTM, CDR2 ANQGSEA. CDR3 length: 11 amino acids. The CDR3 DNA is TGCAGCGCACAAACTAACACTGAAGCTTTCTTT. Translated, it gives CSAQTNTEAFF.

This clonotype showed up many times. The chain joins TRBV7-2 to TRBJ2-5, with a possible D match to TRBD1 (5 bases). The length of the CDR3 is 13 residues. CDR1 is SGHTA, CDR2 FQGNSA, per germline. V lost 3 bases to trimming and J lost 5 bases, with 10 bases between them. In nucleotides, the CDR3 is TGTGCCAGCAGCTTTTCCAGACAGGAGACCCAGTACTTC. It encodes CASSFSRQETQYF.

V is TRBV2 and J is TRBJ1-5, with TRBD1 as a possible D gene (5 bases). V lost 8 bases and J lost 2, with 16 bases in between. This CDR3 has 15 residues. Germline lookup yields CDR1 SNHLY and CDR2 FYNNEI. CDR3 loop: CASESGTVGNQPQHF. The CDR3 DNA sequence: TGTGCCAGCGAGTCAGGGACCGTTGGCAATCAGCCCCAGCATTTT.

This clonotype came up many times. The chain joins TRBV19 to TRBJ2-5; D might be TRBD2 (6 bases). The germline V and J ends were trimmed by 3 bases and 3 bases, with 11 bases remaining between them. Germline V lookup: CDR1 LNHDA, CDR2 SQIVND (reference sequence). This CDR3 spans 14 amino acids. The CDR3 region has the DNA TGTGCCAGTAGTATCGCCCAGCGGGAAGAGACCCAGTACTTC. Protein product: CASSIAQREETQYF.

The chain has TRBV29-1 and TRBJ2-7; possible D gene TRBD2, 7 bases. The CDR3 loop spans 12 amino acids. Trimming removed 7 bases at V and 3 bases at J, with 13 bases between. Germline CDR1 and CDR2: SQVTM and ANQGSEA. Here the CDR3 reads CSADGGLYEQYF. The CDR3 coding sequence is TGCAGCGCCGACGGGGGGCTCTACGAGCAGTACTTC.

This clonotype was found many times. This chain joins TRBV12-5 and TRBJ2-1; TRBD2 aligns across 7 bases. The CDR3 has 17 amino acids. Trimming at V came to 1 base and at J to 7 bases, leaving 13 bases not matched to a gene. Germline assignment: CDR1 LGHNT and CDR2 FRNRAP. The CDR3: CASGLAPRRGEDNEQFF. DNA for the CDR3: TGTGCTAGTGGTTTGGCACCCCGTCGGGGGGAGGATAATGAGCAGTTCTTC. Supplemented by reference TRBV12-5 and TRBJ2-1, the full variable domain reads DARVTQTPRHKVTEMGQEVTMRCQPILGHNTVFWYRQTMMQGLELLAYFRNRAPLDDSGMPKDRFSAEMPDATLATLKIQPSEPRDSAVYFCASGLAPRRGEDNEQFFGPGTRLTVL.

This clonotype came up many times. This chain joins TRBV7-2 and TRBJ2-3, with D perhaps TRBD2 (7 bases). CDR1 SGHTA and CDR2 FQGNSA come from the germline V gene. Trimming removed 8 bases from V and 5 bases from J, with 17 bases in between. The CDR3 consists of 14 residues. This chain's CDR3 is CASAKGGVLDTQYF. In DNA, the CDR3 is TGTGCCAGCGCTAAGGGGGGGGTCCTAGATACGCAGTATTTT. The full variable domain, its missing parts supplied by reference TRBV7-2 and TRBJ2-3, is GAGVSQSPSNKVTEKGKDVELRCDPISGHTALYWYRQSLGQGLEFLIYFQGNSAPDKSGLPSDRFSAERTGGSVSTLTIQRTQQEDSAVYLCASAKGGVLDTQYFGPGTRLTVL.

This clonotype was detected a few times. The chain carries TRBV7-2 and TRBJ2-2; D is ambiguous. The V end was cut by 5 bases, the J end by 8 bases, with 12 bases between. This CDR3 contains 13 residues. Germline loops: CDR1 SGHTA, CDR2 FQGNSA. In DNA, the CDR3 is TGTGCCAGCAGCCGGAGTCGGGCGGGGGAGCTGTTTTTT. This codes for CASSRSRAGELFF.

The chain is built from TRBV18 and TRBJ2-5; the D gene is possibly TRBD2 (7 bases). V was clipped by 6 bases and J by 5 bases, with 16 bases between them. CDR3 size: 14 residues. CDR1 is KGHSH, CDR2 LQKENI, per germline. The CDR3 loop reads CASSRSSGQETQYF. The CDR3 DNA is TGTGCCAGCTCCCGCTCTAGCGGACAGGAGACCCAGTACTTC.

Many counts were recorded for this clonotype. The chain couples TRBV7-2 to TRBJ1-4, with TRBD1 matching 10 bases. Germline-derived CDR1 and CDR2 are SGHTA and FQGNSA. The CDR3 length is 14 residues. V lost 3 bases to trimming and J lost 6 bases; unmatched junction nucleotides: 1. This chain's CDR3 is CASSLGQGHEKLFF. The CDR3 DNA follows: TGTGCCAGCAGCTTGGGACAGGGGCATGAAAAACTGTTTTTT. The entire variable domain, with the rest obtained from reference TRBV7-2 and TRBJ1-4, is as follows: GAGVSQSPSNKVTEKGKDVELRCDPISGHTALYWYRQSLGQGLEFLIYFQGNSAPDKSGLPSDRFSAERTGGSVSTLTIQRTQQEDSAVYLCASSLGQGHEKLFFGSGTQLSVL.

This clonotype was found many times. CDR3: CSASTPTYEQYF. CDR3 in DNA: TGCAGTGCTAGTACACCCACCTACGAGCAGTACTTC. V is TRBV20-1 and J is TRBJ2-7; D gene ambiguous. This CDR3 is built from 12 residues. The V end was cut by 3 bases, the J end by 2 bases, with 8 bases between. The V gene's germline CDR1 is DFQATT and CDR2 SNEGSKA (reference sequence).

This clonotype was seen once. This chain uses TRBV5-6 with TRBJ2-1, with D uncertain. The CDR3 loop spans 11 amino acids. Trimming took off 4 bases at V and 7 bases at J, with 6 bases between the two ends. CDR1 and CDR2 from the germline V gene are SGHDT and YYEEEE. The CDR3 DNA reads TGTGCCAGCAGCAGTGAGAATGAGCAGTTCTTC. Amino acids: CASSSENEQFF.

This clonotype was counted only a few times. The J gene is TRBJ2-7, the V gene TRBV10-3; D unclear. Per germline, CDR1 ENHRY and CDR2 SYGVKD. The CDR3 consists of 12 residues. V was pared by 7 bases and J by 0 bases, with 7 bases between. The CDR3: CAIMGSSYEQYF. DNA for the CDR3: TGTGCCATCATGGGAAGCTCCTACGAGCAGTACTTC.

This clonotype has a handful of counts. CDR3 loop: CSAIPDRRFGNTEAFF. The CDR3 DNA sequence: TGCAGTGCTATTCCCGACAGGAGGTTTGGGAACACTGAAGCTTTCTTT. The rearrangement links TRBV20-1 to TRBJ1-1; D perhaps matches TRBD1 (6 bases). The germline gives CDR1 DFQATT, CDR2 SNEGSKA (reference sequence). This CDR3 comprises 16 residues. Trimming removed 4 bases from V and 1 base from J, with 19 bases in between.

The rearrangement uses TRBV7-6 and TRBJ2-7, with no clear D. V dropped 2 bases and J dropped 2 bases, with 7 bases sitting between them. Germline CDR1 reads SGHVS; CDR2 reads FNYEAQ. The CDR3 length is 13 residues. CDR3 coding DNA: TGTGCCAGCAGCTTACAGGACCCCTACGAGCAGTACTTC. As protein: CASSLQDPYEQYF.

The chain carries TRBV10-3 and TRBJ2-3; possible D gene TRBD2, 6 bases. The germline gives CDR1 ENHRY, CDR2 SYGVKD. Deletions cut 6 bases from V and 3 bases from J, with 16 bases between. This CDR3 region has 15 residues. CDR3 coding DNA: TGTGCCATCAGCAAAAGGAGGGGCGGAACAGATACGCAGTATTTT. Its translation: CAISKRRGGTDTQYF.

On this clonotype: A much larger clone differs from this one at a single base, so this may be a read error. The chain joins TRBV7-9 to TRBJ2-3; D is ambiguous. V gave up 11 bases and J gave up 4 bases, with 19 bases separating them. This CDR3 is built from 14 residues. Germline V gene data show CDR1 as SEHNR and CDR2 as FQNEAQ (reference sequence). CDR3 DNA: TGTGCCGTACTCCAGGCGAACCATGCAGATACGCAGTATTTT. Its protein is CAVLQANHADTQYF.